Listed below are T cell receptor beta chains from one sample, sequenced in a study of cytomegalovirus exposure and HLA in healthy donors. Repertoires were generated with immunoSEQ multiplex PCR, while TCRdb's copy carries only in-frame clones and drops some. The sample yields roughly 150,000 clones, almost 80% seen once. The sequenced material came from PBMCs. The origin of the receptors is a male donor in good health and CMV-seronegative. CDR3s include the opening cysteine and the closing phenylalanine or tryptophan. The D gene is left open where the match is weak. Some rows have no size entry. The others give once, few or many, or a class for an expanded clone.

>TRBV19|.|TRBJ2-1|few
TGTGCCAGTAGTATCGGGGGAGATTACAATGAGCAGTTCTTC
CASSIGGDYNEQFF
>TRBV5-1|.|TRBJ1-1|.
TGCGCCAGCAGATCCGACACTGAAGCTTTCTTT
CASRSDTEAFF
>TRBV7-9|TRBD1|TRBJ1-3|few
TGTGCCAGCAGCGACGGGACAGCTCGAAACACCATATATTTT
CASSDGTARNTIYF
>TRBV12-5|TRBD2|TRBJ2-1|.
TGTGCTAGTGGTCCGGGGACTAGCGGGGGCGCGGTGCAGTTCTTC
CASGPGTSGGAVQFF
>TRBV7-3|.|TRBJ2-2|.
TGTGCCAGCAGCTTAAATAGGCGGGCTAACACCGGGGAGCTGTTTTTT
CASSLNRRANTGELFF
>TRBV9|TRBD2|TRBJ2-1|.
TGTGCCAGCAGCGTAGTAGCGGGGCCCTACAATGAGCAGTTCTTC
CASSVVAGPYNEQFF
>TRBV19|TRBD1|TRBJ2-3|once
TGTGCCAGTCCTCCCCGGGACAGGGCCCTAGATACGCAGTATTTT
CASPPRDRALDTQYF
>TRBV5-1|TRBD2|TRBJ2-7|.
TGCGCCAGCACCCCACGGGGGGGGGCTGGGGTCTACGAGCAGTACTTC
CASTPRGGAGVYEQYF
>TRBV7-2|.|TRBJ2-1|once
TGTGCCAGCAGCTCGCAGGGTGACCCCTACAATGAGCAGTTCTTC
CASSSQGDPYNEQFF
>TRBV7-8|.|TRBJ2-7|.
TGTGCCAGCAGCTTAGACGAAGTCCGGAGCCACGAGCAGTACTTC
CASSLDEVRSHEQYF
>TRBV11-1|.|TRBJ1-1|.
TGTGCCAGCAGCAAACCCGGGAAGGCTGCGAACACTGAAGCTTTCTTT
CASSKPGKAANTEAFF
>TRBV7-9|TRBD2|TRBJ2-2|.
TGTGCCAGCAGCTTAAAGCGGGAGAACACCGGGGAGCTGTTTTTT
CASSLKRENTGELFF
>TRBV7-2|TRBD1|TRBJ1-2|.
TGTGCCAGCAGTTCCGACAGGGGGCTAGGCTATGGCTACACCTTC
CASSSDRGLGYGYTF
>TRBV2|.|TRBJ1-3|.
TGTGCCAGCAGTGACCCGAGCTCTGGAAACACCATATATTTT
CASSDPSSGNTIYF
>TRBV19|TRBD1|TRBJ1-1|few
TGTGCCAGTAGTACCATTGGGACAGGAATCAACACTGAAGCTTTCTTT
CASSTIGTGINTEAFF
>TRBV19|TRBD1|TRBJ1-2|.
TGTGCCAGTAGTGCCGCCGGGACAGGAAAAGGCTACACCTTC
CASSAAGTGKGYTF
>TRBV7-9|TRBD2|TRBJ2-1|.
TGTGCCAGCAGCTTATTCCCCCCTCGTAGCGGGAGTTACAATGAGCAGTTCTTC
CASSLFPPRSGSYNEQFF
>TRBV5-1|TRBD1|TRBJ2-1|.
TGCGCCAGCAGCGAGGGACAGGGAAGGGGGAATGAGCAGTTCTTC
CASSEGQGRGNEQFF
>TRBV27|TRBD1|TRBJ1-1|.
TGTGCCAGCAGTAACCGGGACAGGGGGCTTGGCACTGAAGCTTTCTTT
CASSNRDRGLGTEAFF
>TRBV7-2|.|TRBJ1-4|.
TGTGCCAGCAGCCCTAGAATAAGGAATGAAAAACTGTTTTTT
CASSPRIRNEKLFF
>TRBV6-5|TRBD1|TRBJ2-7|.
TGTGCCAGCAGGGGGGGACAGGGCTCCTACGAGCAGTACTTC
CASRGGQGSYEQYF
>TRBV7-9|TRBD2|TRBJ2-7|.
TGTGCCAGCAGCCTTACGCTAGCGGGAGAATACGAGCAGTACTTC
CASSLTLAGEYEQYF
>TRBV5-1|TRBD1|TRBJ2-5|.
TGCGCCAGCAGCTTTGGGGGTACAGGGGGAGAGACCCAGTACTTC
CASSFGGTGGETQYF
>TRBV7-9|TRBD1|TRBJ1-1|few
TGTTCCAGCAGCTCCGACAGGGGGCTGAGGATGAACACTGAAGCTTTCTTT
CSSSSDRGLRMNTEAFF
>TRBV6-5|.|TRBJ1-2|.
TGTGCCAGCAGTTACACCCAGGCTTACTATGGCTACACCTTC
CASSYTQAYYGYTF
>TRBV16|TRBD2|TRBJ2-1|.
TGTGCCAGCAATCCAAGCGGGAGGGGGGAGCAGTTCTTC
CASNPSGRGEQFF
>TRBV7-2|TRBD1|TRBJ2-7|few
TGTGCCAGCAGCAAGGGACAGGGAATTGAAGAGCAGTACTTC
CASSKGQGIEEQYF
>TRBV9|TRBD1|TRBJ1-1|few
TGTGCCAGCACCATAGGGACAGGGCAGACTGAAGCTTTCTTT
CASTIGTGQTEAFF
>TRBV7-2|TRBD1|TRBJ2-7|.
TGTGCCAGCAGCTTAGTGGGACAGGTTAACGAGCAGTACTTC
CASSLVGQVNEQYF
>TRBV13|.|TRBJ2-5|.
TGTGCCAGCAGCCTGCCGCGAGAGACCCAGTACTTC
CASSLPRETQYF
>TRBV29-1|.|TRBJ1-1|once
TGCAGCGTAACGGTGAACACTGAAGCTTTCTTT
CSVTVNTEAFF
>TRBV2|TRBD1|TRBJ1-2|.
TGTGCCAGCAGAGGCCAGGGGGCGCTTGGCTATGGCTACACCTTC
CASRGQGALGYGYTF
>TRBV7-9|.|TRBJ2-7|few
TGTGCCAGCAGCTTAGCCCCTTCGGGGGACTCCTACGAGCAGTACTTC
CASSLAPSGDSYEQYF